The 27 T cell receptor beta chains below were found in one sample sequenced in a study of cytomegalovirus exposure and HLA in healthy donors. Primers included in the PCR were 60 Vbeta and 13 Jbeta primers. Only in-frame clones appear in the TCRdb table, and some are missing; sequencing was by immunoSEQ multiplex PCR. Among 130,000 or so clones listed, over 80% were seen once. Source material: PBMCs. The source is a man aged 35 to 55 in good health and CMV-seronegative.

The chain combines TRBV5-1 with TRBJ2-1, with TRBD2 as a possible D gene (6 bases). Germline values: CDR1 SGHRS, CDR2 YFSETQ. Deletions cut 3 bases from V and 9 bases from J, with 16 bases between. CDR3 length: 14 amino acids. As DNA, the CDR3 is TGCGCCAGCAGCTGGGGCGGGGACGGGGGTGAGCAGTTCTTC. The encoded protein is CASSWGGDGGEQFF.

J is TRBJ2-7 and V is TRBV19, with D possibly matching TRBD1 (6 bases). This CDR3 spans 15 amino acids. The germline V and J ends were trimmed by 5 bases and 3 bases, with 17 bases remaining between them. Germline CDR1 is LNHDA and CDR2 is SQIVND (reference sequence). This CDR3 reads CASSSLTGSVYEQYF. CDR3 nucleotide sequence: TGTGCCAGTAGTTCCCTGACAGGTTCGGTCTACGAGCAGTACTTC.

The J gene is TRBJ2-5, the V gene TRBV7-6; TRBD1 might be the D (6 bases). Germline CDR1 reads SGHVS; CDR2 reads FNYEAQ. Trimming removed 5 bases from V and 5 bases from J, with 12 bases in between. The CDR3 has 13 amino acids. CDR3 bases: TGTGCCAGCAGCCCGGGACATGTGGAGACCCAGTACTTC. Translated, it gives CASSPGHVETQYF.

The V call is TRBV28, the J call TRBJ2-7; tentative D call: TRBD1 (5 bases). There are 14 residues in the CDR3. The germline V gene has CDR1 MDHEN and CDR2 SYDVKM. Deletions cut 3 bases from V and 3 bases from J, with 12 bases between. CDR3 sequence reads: CASSFRGGNYEQYF. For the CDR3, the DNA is TGTGCCAGCAGTTTTAGGGGCGGAAACTACGAGCAGTACTTC.

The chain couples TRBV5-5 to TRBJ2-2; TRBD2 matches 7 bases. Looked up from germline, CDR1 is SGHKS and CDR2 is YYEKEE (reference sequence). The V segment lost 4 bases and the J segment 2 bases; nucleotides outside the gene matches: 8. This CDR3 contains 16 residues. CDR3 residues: CASSQISGLNTGELFF. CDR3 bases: TGTGCCAGCAGCCAAATTAGCGGGCTTAACACCGGGGAGCTGTTTTTT.

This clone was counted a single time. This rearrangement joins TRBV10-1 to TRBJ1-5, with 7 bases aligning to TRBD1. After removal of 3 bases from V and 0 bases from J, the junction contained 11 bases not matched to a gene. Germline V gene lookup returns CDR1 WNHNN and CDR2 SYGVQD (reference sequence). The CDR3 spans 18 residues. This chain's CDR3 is CASSDDTRGVYSNQPQHF. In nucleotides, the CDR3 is TGCGCCAGCAGTGATGACACCAGGGGGGTTTATAGCAATCAGCCCCAGCATTTT.

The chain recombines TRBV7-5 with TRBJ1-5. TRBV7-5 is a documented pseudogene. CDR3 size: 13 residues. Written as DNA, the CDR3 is TGTGCCAGAAGCTTGAGGCCTGATCAGCCCCAGCATTTT. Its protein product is CARSLRPDQPQHF.

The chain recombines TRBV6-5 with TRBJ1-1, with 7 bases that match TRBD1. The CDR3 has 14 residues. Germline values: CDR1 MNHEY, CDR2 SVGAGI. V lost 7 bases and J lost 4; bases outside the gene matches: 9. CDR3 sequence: CASKPRGRLTEAFF. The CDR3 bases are TGTGCCAGCAAACCTAGGGGGCGTCTCACTGAAGCTTTCTTT.

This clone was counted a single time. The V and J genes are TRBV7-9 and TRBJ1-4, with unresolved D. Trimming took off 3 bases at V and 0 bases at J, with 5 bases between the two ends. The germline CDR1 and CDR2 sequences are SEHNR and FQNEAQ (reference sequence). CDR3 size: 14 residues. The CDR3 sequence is CASSFLATNEKLFF. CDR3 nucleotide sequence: TGTGCCAGCAGCTTCCTAGCAACTAATGAAAAACTGTTTTTT.

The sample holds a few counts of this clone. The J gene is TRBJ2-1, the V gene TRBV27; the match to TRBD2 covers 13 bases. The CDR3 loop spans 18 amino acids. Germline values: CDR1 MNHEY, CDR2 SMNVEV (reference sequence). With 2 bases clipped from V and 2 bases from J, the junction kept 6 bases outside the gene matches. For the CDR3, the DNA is TGTGCCAGCAGTTTAAGACTGGGACTAGCGGGGACCTACAATGAGCAGTTCTTC. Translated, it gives CASSLRLGLAGTYNEQFF.

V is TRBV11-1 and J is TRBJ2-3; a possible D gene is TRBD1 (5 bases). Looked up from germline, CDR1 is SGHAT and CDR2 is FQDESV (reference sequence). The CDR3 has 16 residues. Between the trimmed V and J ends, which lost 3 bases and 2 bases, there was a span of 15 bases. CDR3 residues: CASSFRRQGFTDTQYF. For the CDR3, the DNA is TGTGCCAGCAGCTTCCGGCGGCAGGGTTTCACAGATACGCAGTATTTT.

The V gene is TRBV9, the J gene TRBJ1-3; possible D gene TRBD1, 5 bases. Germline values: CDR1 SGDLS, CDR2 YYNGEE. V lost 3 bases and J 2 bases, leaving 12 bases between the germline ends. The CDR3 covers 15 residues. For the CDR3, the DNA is TGTGCCAGCAGCGAGCAGGAGGGACCTGGAAACACCATATATTTT. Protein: CASSEQEGPGNTIYF.

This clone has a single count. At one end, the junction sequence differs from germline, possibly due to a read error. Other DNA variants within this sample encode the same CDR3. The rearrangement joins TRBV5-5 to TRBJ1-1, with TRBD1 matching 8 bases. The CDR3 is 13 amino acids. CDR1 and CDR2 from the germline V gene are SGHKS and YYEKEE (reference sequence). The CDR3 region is CASSYRGNTEAFF. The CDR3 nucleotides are TGTGCCAGCAGCTACAGGGGGAACACCGAAGCTTTCTTT.

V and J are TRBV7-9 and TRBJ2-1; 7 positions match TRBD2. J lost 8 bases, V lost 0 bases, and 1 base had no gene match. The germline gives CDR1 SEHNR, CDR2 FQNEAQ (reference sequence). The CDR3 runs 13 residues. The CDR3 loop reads CASSLAGGDEQFF. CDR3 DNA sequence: TGTGCCAGCAGCTTAGCGGGGGGGGATGAGCAGTTCTTC.

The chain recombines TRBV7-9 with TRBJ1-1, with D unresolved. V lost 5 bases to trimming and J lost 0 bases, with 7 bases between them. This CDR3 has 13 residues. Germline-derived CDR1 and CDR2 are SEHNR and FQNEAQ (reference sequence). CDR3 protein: CASSPHMNTEAFF. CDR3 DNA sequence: TGTGCCAGCAGCCCTCACATGAACACTGAAGCTTTCTTT.

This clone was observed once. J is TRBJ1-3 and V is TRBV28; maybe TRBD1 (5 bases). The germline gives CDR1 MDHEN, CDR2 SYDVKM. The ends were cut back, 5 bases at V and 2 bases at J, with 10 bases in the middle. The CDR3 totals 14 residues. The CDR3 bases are TGTGCCAGCAGTCCCAGGGATCCTGGAAACACCATATATTTT. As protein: CASSPRDPGNTIYF.

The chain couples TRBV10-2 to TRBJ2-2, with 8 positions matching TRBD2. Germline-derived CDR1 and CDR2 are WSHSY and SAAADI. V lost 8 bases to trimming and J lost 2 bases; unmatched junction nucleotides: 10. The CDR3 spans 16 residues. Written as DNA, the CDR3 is TGCGCCAGCCGAGGGCCGGCGGGAGGAAACACCGGGGAGCTGTTTTTT. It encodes CASRGPAGGNTGELFF.

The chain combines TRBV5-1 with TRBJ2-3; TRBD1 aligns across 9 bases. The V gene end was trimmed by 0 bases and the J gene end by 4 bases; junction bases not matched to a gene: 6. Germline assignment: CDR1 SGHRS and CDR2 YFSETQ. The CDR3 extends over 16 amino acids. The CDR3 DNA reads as TGCGCCAGCAGCTTGGGGGGACAGGGAGGGCCAGATACGCAGTATTTT. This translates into CASSLGGQGGPDTQYF.

Here the CDR3 reads CASSLGAGPYNEQFF. The CDR3 bases are TGCGCCAGCAGCTTGGGCGCAGGCCCCTACAATGAGCAGTTCTTC. The V and J genes are TRBV5-1 and TRBJ2-1; D unresolved. Looked up from germline, CDR1 is SGHRS and CDR2 is YFSETQ. This CDR3 contains 15 residues. V shed 0 bases and J shed 2 bases, with 9 bases lying between them.

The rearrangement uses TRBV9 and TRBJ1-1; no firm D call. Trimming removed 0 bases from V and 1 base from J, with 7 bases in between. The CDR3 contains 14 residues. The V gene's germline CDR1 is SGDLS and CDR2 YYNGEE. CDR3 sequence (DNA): TGTGCCAGCAGCGTAGGGCGGCAGAACACTGAAGCTTTCTTT. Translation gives CASSVGRQNTEAFF.

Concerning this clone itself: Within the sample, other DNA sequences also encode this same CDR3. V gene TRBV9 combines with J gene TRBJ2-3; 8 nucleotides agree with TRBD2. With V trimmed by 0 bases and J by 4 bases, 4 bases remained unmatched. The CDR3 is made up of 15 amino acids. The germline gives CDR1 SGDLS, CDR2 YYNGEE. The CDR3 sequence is CASSVVAGGADTQYF. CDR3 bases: TGTGCCAGCAGCGTAGTTGCGGGAGGTGCAGATACGCAGTATTTT.

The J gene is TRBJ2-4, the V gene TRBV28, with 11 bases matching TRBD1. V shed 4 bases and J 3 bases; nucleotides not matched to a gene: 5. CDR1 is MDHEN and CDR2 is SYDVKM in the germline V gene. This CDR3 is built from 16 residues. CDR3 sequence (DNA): TGTGCCAGCAGTTCCGGGGACAGGGGGGACAAAAACATTCAGTACTTC. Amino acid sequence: CASSSGDRGDKNIQYF.

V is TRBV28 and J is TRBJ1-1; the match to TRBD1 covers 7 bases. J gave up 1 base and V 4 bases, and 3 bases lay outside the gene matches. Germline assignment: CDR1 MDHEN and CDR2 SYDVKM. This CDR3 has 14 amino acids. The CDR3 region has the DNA TGTGCCAGCAGTTCGACAGGGTGGAACACTGAAGCTTTCTTT. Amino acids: CASSSTGWNTEAFF.

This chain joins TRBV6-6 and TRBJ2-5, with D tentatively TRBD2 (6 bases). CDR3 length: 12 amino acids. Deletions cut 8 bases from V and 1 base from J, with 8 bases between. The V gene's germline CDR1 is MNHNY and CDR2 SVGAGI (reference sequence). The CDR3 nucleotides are TGTGCCAGCGCGGGGCCCCAAGAGACCCAGTACTTC. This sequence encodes CASAGPQETQYF.

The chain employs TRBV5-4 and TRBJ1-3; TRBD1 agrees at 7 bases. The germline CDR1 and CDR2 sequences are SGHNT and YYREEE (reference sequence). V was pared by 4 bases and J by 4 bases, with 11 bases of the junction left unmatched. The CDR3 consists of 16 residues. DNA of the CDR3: TGTGCCAGCAGCCTCGGACAGGTCGATTTGGGAAACACCATATATTTT. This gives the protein CASSLGQVDLGNTIYF.

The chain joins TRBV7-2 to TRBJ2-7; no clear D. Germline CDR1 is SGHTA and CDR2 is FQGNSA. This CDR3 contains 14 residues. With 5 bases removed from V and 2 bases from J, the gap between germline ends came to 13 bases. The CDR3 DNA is TGTGCCAGCAGCCCACGACTTGCCGCCTACGAGCAGTACTTC. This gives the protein CASSPRLAAYEQYF.

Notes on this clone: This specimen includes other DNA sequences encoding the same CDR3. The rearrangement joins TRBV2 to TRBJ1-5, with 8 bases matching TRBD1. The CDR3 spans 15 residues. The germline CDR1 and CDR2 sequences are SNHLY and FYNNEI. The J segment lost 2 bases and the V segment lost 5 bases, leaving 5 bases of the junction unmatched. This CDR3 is CASSTDRGGNQPQHF. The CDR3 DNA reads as TGTGCCAGCAGTACCGACAGGGGTGGCAATCAGCCCCAGCATTTT. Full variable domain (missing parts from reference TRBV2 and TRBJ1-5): EPEVTQTPSHQVTQMGQEVILRCVPISNHLYFYWYRQILGQKVEFLVSFYNNEISEKSEIFDDQFSVERPDGSNFTLKIRSTKLEDSAMYFCASSTDRGGNQPQHFGDGTRLSIL.